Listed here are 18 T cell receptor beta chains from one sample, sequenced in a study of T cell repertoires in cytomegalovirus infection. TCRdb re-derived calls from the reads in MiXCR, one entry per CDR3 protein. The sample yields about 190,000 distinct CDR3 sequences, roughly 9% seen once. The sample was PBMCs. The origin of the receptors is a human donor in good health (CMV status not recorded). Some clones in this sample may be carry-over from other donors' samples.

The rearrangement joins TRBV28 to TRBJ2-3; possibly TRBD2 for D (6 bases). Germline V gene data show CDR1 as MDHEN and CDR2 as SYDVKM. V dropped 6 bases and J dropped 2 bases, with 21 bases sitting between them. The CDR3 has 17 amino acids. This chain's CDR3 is CASRAGGLTPTTDTQYF. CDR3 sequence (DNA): TGTGCCAGCAGGGCAGGAGGGCTTACCCCTACCACAGATACGCAGTATTTT.

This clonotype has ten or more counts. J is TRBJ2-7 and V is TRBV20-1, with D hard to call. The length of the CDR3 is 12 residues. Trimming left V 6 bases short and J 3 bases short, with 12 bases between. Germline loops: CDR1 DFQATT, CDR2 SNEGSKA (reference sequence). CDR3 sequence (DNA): TGCAGTGCAAGATACAGAGACTACGAGCAGTACTTC. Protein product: CSARYRDYEQYF.

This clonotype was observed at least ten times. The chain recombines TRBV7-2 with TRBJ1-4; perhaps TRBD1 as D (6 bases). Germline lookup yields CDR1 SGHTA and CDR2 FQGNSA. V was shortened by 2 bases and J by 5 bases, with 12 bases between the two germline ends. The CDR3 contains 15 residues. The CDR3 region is CASSLQGIVNEKLFF. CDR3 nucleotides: TGTGCCAGCAGCTTACAGGGGATTGTGAATGAAAAACTGTTTTTT.

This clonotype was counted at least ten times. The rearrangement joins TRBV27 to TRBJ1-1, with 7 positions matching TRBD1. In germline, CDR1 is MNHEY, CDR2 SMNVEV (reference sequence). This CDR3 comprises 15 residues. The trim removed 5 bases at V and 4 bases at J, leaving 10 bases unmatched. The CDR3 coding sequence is TGTGCCAGCAGTGCTAGGCAGGGGGTGTTCACTGAAGCTTTCTTT. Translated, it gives CASSARQGVFTEAFF.

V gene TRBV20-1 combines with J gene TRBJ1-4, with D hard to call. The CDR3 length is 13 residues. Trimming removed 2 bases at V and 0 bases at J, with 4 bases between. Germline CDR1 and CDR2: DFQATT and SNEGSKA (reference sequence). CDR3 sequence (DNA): TGCAGTGCTAGACGGTCAACTAATGAAAAACTGTTTTTT. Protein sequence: CSARRSTNEKLFF.

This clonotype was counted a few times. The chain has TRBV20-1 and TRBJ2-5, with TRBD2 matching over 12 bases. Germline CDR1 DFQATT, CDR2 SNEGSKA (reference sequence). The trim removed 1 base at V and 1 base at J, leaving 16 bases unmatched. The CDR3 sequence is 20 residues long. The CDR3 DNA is TGCAGTGCTAGAGTGGGTCTTGTCACTAGCGGGGGGAAACTCCAAGAGACCCAGTACTTC. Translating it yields CSARVGLVTSGGKLQETQYF.

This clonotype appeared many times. CDR3 DNA: TGTGCCAGCAGTTTACGGGGGAACACCGGGGAGCTGTTTTTT. Protein product: CASSLRGNTGELFF. The V call is TRBV7-2, the J call TRBJ2-2; a possible D gene is TRBD2 (5 bases). The CDR3 totals 14 residues. V was shortened by 6 bases and J by 1 base, with 9 bases between the two germline ends. Germline loops: CDR1 SGHTA, CDR2 FQGNSA.

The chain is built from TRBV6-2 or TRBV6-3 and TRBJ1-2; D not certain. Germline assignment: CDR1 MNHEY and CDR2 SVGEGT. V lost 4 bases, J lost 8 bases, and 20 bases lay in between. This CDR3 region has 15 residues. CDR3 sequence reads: CASSFLLSDRRGYTF. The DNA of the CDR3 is TGTGCCAGCAGTTTCCTCTTGTCAGATCGACGGGGCTACACCTTC.

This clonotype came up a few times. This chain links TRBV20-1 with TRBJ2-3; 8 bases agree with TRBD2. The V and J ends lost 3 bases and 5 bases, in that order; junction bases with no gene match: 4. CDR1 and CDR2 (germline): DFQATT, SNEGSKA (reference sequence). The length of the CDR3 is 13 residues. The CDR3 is CSASGGGVDTQYF. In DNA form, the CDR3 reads TGCAGTGCTAGCGGGGGGGGCGTAGATACGCAGTATTTT.

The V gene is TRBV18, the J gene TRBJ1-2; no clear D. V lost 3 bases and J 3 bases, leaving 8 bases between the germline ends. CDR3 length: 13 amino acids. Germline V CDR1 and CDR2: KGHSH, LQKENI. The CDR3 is CASSPDGYYGYTF. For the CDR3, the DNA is TGTGCCAGCTCACCCGACGGGTACTATGGCTACACCTTC.

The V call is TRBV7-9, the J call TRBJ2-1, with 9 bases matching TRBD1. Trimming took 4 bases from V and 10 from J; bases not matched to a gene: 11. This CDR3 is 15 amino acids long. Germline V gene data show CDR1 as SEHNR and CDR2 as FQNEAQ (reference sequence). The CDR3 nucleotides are TGTGCCAGCAGCTCCGACAGGGGGGGTGGGCGGGAGCAGTTCTTC. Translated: CASSSDRGGGREQFF.

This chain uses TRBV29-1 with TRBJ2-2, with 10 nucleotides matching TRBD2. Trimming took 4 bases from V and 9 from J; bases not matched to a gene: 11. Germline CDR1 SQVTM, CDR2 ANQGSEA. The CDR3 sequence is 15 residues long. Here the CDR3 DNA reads TGCAGCGTTGTTAGCCAGCGGGAGGGCCGGCGGGAGCTGTTTTTT. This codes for CSVVSQREGRRELFF.

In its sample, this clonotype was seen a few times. The CDR3 spells CSARGTYTGELFF. The CDR3 DNA reads TGCAGTGCCCGGGGCACATACACCGGGGAGCTGTTTTTT. The chain has TRBV20-1 and TRBJ2-2; tentatively, D is TRBD1 or TRBD2 (5 bases each). V dropped 6 bases and J dropped 3 bases, with 11 bases sitting between them. Germline assignment: CDR1 DFQATT and CDR2 SNEGSKA (reference sequence). The length of the CDR3 is 13 residues.

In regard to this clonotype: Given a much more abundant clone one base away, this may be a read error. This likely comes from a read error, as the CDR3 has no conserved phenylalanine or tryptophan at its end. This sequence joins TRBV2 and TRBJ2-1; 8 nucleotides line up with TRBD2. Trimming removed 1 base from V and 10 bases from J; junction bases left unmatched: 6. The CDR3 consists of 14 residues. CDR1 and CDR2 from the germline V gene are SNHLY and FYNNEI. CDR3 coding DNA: TGTGCCAGCAGTGAAGGGGTAAGACTAGCGGAGCAGTTCTCC. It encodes CASSEGVRLAEQFS.

The CDR3 loop reads CASSFFSRTGELFF. The CDR3 nucleotides read TGTGCCAGCAGTTTCTTTTCCCGGACCGGGGAGCTGTTTTTT. The V gene is TRBV28, the J gene TRBJ2-2; D ambiguous. The CDR3 totals 14 residues. The V gene lost 3 bases and the J gene lost 5 bases, with 10 bases spanning the gap. Germline loops: CDR1 MDHEN, CDR2 SYDVKM.

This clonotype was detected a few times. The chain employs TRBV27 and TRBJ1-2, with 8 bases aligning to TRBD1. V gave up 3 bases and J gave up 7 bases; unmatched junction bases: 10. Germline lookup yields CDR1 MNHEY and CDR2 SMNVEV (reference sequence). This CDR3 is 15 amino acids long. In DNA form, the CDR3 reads TGTGCCAGCAGTTTGTCAGGGGGCGGTTTATTTGGCTACACCTTC. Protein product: CASSLSGGGLFGYTF.

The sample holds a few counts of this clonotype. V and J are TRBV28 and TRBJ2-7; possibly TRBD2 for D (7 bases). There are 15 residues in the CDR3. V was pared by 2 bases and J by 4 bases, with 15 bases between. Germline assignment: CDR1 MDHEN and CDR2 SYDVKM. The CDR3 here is CASSLPEGGRYEQYF. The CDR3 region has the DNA TGTGCCAGCAGTTTACCGGAGGGGGGGAGGTACGAGCAGTACTTC.

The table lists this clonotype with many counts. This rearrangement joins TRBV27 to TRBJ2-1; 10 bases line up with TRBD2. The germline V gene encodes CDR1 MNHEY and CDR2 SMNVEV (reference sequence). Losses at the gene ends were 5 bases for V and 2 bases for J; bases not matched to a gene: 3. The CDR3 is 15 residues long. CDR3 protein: CASSQRGGAYNEQFF. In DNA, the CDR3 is TGTGCCAGCAGTCAGCGGGGGGGGGCCTACAATGAGCAGTTCTTC.